This T cell receptor beta chain was sequenced for a study of cytomegalovirus exposure and HLA in healthy donors. Study-wide points: In a later analysis, DRB1 alleles had the most associated TCRs; HLA-C alleles the fewest. The study put 160 or so TCR beta chains on its list as cytomegalovirus-associated. The study reported that TCR beta sequences accurately predicted HLA-A and HLA-B alleles in most subjects.

CDR3 size: 13 residues. The V end was cut by 3 bases, the J end by 5 bases, with 10 bases between. Germline V gene lookup returns CDR1 SGHVS and CDR2 FNYEAQ. PCR primers comprised 60 Vbeta and 13 Jbeta primers. TCRdb's copy holds only in-frame clones and misses some; the assay was immunoSEQ multiplex PCR. The sample consists of over 150,000 clones, roughly 80% of them appearing once. Points on this clone: What it recognizes is unknown.

The sequence derives from a woman aged 45 to 65 in good health and CMV-seronegative. The rearrangement uses TRBV7-6 and TRBJ1-1; D possibly corresponds to TRBD1 (5 bases). The sequencing input was PBMCs. CDR3 DNA sequence: TGTGCCAGCAGCTTGCAGGGCGGAACTGAAGCTTTCTTT. Translation: CASSLQGGTEAFF. Looking up the rest from reference TRBV7-6 and TRBJ1-1 gives the full variable domain: GAGVSQSPRYKVTKRGQDVALRCDPISGHVSLYWYRQALGQGPEFLTYFNYEAQQDKSGLPNDRFSAERPEGSISTLTIQRTEQRDSAMYRCASSLQGGTEAFFGQGTRLTVV.